The T cell receptor (beta chain) under discussion was sequenced for a study of blood T cell repertoires in COVID-19. The overall study: In each case, the material was cDNA or gDNA derived from T cells, B-cell-depleted T cells, or PBMCs.

In the original workflow: How many nucleated cells were present was estimated from reference gene primer amplification. Profiled with immunoSEQ multiplex PCR; TCRdb holds only in-frame clones, not every one. The V and J calls and clone size were taken over from that table, and D and trimming were inferred from the DNA. The sample shows under 350,000 clones, 85% to 90% of them seen only once. Germline V gene data show CDR1 as MNHEY and CDR2 as SVGAGI. V was clipped by 6 bases and J by 8 bases, with 19 bases between them. The CDR3 sequence is 14 residues long. The clonotype originates from a man aged 35 to 55 with acute or convalescent COVID-19. Sequencing was done on a sample of peripheral blood. The gene calls are TRBV6-5 and TRBJ1-2; perhaps TRBD1 as D (6 bases). Here the CDR3 DNA reads TGTGCCAGCAGCACACAGGGTTTCTTGGGCGGCTACACCTTC. Protein product: CASSTQGFLGGYTF.